This TCR beta chain was profiled in a study of lymphopenia after photon versus proton radiotherapy. Study-level findings and limits: After lymphocyte nadir, photon-treated repertoires showed oligoclonal expansion, especially CD8+ Temra. Larger post-nadir TCR diversity loss correlated inversely with survival in deceased patients. Under photons, naive T cells and diversity fell while effector/memory populations rose.

For this clone: What it binds is not known.

The CDR3 has 16 residues. The germline V gene encodes CDR1 SGHDT and CDR2 YYEEEE. J was trimmed by 3 bases and V by 4 bases; bases with no gene match: 11. This table comes from immunoSEQ multiplex PCR, and its TCRdb copy is limited to in-frame clones, with some not included. Among under 30,000 clones, around four fifths were seen once, and the ten largest hold roughly 24%. The chain uses TRBV5-6 and TRBJ2-7; 9 positions match TRBD1. The TCR comes from a man aged 40-50 years with gastric cancer. Sequenced material: peripheral blood, taken from a patient treated with photon-based radiotherapy. This CDR3 reads CASSPYSTGGNYEQYF. CDR3 DNA sequence: TGTGCCAGCAGCCCATATTCTACAGGGGGCAACTACGAGCAGTACTTC. The complete variable domain, with remaining parts taken from reference TRBV5-6 and TRBJ2-7, reads DAGVTQSPTHLIKTRGQQVTLRCSPKSGHDTVSWYQQALGQGPQFIFQYYEEEERQRGNFPDRFSGHQFPNYSSELNVNALLLGDSALYLCASSPYSTGGNYEQYFGPGTRLTVT.